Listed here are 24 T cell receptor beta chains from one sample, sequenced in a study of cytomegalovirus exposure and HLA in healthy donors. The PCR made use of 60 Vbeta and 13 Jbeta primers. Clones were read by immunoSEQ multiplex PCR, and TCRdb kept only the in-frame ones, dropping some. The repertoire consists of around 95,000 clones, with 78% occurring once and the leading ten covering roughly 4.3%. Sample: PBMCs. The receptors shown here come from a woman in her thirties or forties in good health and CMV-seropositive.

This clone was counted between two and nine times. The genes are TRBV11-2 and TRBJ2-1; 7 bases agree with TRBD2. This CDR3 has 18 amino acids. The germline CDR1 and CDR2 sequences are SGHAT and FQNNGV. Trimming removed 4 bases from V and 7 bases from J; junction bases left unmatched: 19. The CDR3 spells CASSSNPNPIKLANEQFF. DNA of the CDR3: TGTGCCAGCAGCTCCAACCCAAACCCGATAAAACTAGCGAATGAGCAGTTCTTC.

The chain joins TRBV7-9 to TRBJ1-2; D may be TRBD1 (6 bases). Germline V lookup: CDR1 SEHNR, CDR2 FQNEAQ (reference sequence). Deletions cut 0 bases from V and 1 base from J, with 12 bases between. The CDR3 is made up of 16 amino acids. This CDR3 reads CASSLAADRHNYGYTF. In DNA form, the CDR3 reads TGTGCCAGCAGCTTAGCCGCAGACAGGCATAACTATGGCTACACCTTC.

CDR3 loop: CASSFQGVLNTEAFF. CDR3 DNA sequence: TGTGCCAGCAGCTTCCAGGGGGTCCTGAACACTGAAGCTTTCTTT. The chain combines TRBV5-4 with TRBJ1-1; 7 positions match TRBD1. Germline lookup yields CDR1 SGHNT and CDR2 YYREEE (reference sequence). Unmatched junction bases numbered 4, after V lost 2 bases and J lost 0 bases. The CDR3 contains 15 residues.

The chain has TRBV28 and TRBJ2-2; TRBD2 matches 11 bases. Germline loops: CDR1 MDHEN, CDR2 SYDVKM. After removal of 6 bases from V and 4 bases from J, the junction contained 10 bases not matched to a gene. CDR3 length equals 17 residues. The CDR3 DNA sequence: TGTGCCAGCAGCTACAAACTAGCGGGAGTGCTCACCGGGGAGCTGTTTTTT. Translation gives CASSYKLAGVLTGELFF.

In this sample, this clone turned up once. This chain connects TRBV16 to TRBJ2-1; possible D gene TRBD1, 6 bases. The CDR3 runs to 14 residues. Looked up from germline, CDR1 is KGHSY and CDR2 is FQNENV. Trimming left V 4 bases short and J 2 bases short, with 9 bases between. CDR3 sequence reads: CASSPQGPYNEQFF. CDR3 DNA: TGTGCCAGCAGCCCGCAGGGGCCCTACAATGAGCAGTTCTTC.

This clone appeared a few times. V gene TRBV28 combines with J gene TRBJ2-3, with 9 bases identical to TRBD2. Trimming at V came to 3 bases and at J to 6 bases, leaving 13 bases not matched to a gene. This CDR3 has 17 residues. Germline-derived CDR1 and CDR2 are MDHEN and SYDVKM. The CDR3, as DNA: TGTGCCAGCAGTTTTTATTCCGCGGGGGGGATGGCGGATACGCAGTATTTT. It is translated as CASSFYSAGGMADTQYF. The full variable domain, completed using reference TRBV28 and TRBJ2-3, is DVKVTQSSRYLVKRTGEKVFLECVQDMDHENMFWYRQDPGLGLRLIYFSYDVKMKEKGDIPEGYSVSREKKERFSLILESASTNQTSMYLCASSFYSAGGMADTQYFGPGTRLTVL.

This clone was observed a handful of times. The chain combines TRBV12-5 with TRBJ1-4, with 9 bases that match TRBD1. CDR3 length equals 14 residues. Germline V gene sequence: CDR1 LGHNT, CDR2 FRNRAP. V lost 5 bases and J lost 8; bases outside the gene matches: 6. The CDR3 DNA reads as TGTGCTAGTGGTCAGGACAGGGGTGGAGAAAAACTGTTTTTT. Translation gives CASGQDRGGEKLFF. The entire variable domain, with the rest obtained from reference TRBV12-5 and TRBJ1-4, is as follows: DARVTQTPRHKVTEMGQEVTMRCQPILGHNTVFWYRQTMMQGLELLAYFRNRAPLDDSGMPKDRFSAEMPDATLATLKIQPSEPRDSAVYFCASGQDRGGEKLFFGSGTQLSVL.

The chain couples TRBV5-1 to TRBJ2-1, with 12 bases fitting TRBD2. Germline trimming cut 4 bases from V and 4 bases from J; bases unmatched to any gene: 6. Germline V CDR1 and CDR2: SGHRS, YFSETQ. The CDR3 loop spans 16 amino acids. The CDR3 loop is CASSRTSGTGYNEQFF. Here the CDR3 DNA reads TGCGCCAGCAGCCGGACTAGCGGGACTGGGTACAATGAGCAGTTCTTC.

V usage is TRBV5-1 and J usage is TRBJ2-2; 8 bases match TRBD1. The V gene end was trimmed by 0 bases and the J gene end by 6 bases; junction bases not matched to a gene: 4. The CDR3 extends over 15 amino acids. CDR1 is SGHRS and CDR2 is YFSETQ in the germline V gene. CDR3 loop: CASSLATGGAGELFF. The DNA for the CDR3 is TGCGCCAGCAGCTTGGCAACAGGGGGAGCCGGGGAGCTGTTTTTT.

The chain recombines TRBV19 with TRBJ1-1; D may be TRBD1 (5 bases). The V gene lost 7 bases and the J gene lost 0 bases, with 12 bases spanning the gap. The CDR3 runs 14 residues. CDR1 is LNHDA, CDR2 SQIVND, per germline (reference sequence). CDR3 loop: CASTVTGMNTEAFF. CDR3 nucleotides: TGTGCCAGTACCGTTACAGGAATGAACACTGAAGCTTTCTTT.

CDR3 protein: CASPGGTQYF. The DNA for the CDR3 is TGTGCCAGCCCAGGGGGTACGCAGTATTTT. The chain uses TRBV11-2 and TRBJ2-3, with 7 bases that match TRBD1. V shed 8 bases and J 8 bases; nucleotides not matched to a gene: 1. CDR3 length: 10 residues. Germline assignment: CDR1 SGHAT and CDR2 FQNNGV.

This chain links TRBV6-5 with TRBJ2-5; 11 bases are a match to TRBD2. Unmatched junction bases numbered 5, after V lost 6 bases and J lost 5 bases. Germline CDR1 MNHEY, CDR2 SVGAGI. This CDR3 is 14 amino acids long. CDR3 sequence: CASRVLAGVETQYF. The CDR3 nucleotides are TGTGCCAGCAGAGTACTAGCGGGAGTGGAGACCCAGTACTTC.

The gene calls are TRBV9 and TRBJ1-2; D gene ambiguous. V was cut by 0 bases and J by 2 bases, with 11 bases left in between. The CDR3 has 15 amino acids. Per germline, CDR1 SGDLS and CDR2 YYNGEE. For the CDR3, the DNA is TGTGCCAGCAGCGTAGATGCGGAGGGCAACTATGGCTACACCTTC. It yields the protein CASSVDAEGNYGYTF.

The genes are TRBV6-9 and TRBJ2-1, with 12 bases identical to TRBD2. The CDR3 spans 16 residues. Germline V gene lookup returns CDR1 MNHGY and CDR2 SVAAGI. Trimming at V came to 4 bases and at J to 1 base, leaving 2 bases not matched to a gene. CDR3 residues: CASSCTSGRSYNEQFF. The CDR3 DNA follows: TGTGCCAGCAGTTGTACTAGCGGGAGGTCCTACAATGAGCAGTTCTTC.

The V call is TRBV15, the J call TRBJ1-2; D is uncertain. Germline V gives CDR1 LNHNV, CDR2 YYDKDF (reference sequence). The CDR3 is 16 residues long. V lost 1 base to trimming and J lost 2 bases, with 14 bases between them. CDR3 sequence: CATSRVGTAPNYGYTF. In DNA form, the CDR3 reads TGTGCCACCAGCAGAGTCGGAACAGCCCCCAACTATGGCTACACCTTC.

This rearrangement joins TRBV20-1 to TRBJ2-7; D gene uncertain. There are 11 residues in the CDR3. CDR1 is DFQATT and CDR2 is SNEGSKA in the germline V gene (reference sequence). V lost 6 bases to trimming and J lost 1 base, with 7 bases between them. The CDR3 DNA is TGCAGTGCCCTCGTTTCCTACGAGCAGTACTTC. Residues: CSALVSYEQYF.

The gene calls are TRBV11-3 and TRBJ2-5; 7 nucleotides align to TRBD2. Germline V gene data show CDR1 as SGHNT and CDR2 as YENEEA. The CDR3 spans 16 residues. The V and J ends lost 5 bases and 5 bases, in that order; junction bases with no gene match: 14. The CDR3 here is CASSRLPTSSGETQYF. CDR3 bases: TGTGCCAGCAGCCGACTTCCGACTAGCTCGGGGGAGACCCAGTACTTC.

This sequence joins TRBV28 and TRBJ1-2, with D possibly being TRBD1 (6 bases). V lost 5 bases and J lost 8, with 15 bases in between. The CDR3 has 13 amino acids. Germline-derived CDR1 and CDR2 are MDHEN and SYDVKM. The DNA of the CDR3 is TGTGCCAGCAGTCCTACCACAGGGCACGGCTACACCTTC. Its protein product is CASSPTTGHGYTF.

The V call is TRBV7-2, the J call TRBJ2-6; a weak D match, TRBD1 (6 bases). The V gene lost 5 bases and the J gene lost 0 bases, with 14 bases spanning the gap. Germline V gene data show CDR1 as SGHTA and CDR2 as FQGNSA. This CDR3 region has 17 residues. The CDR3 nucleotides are TGTGCCAGCAGCCACAGGGCCAGCAACTCTGGGGCCAACGTCCTGACTTTC. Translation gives CASSHRASNSGANVLTF.

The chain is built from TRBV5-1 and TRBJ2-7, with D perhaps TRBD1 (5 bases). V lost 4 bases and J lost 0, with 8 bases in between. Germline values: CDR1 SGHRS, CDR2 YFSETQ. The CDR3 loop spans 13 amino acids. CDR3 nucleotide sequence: TGCGCCAGCAGCAAGGGGTCCTCCTACGAGCAGTACTTC. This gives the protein CASSKGSSYEQYF. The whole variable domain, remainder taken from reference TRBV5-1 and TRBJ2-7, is KAGVTQTPRYLIKTRGQQVTLSCSPISGHRSVSWYQQTPGQGLQFLFEYFSETQRNKGNFPGRFSGRQFSNSRSEMNVSTLELGDSALYLCASSKGSSYEQYFGPGTRLTVT.

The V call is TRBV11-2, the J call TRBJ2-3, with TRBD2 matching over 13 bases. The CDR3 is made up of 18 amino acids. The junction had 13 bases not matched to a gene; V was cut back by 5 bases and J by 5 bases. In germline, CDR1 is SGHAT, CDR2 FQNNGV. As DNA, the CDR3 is TGTGCCAGCAGCCCAGCGGTTACTAGCGGGAGGGCCATAGATACGCAGTATTTT. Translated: CASSPAVTSGRAIDTQYF.

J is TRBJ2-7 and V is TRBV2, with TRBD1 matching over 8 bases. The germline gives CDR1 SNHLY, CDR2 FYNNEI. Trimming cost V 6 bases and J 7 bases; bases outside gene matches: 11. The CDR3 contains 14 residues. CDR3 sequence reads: CASRGQVRSGEQYF. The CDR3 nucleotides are TGTGCCAGCAGGGGACAGGTTCGATCGGGAGAGCAGTACTTC.

The CDR3 is CASSLLAVAGGTTGELFF. CDR3 coding DNA: TGTGCCAGCAGCTTATTGGCGGTAGCGGGAGGTACTACCGGGGAGCTGTTTTTT. The chain employs TRBV7-9 and TRBJ2-2; 10 bases align to TRBD2. Per germline, CDR1 SEHNR and CDR2 FQNEAQ (reference sequence). There are 18 residues in the CDR3. J gave up 5 bases and V 2 bases, and 11 bases lay outside the gene matches.

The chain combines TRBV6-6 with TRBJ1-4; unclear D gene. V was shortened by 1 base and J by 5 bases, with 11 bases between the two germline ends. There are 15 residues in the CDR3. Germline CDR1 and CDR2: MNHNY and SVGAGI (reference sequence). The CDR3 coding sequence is TGTGCCAGCAGTTACTTGGCGGCTATGAATGAAAAACTGTTTTTT. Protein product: CASSYLAAMNEKLFF.